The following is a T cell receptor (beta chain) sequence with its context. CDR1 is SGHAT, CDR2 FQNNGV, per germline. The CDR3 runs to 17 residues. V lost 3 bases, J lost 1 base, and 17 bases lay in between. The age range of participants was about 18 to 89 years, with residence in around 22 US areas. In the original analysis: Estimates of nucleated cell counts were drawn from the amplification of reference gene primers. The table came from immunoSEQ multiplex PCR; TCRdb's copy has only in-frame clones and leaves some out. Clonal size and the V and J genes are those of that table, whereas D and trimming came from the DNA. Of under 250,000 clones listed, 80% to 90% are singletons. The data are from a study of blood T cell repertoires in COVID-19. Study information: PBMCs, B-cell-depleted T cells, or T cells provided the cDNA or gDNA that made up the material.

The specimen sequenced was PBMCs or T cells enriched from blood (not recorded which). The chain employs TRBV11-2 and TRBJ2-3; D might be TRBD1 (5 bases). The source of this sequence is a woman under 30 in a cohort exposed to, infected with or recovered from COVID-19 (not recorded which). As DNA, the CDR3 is TGTGCCAGCAGCTTCGGAAAAAGGGGAATTGGCACAGATACGCAGTATTTT. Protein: CASSFGKRGIGTDTQYF.